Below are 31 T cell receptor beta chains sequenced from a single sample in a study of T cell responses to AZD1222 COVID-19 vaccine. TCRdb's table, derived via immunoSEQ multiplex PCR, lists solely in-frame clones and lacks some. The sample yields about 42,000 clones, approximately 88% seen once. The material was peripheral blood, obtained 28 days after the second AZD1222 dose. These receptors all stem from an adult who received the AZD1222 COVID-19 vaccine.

The CDR3 protein is CASSSTGAGANVLTF. The CDR3 DNA reads as TGTGCCAGCAGCTCGACAGGTGCTGGGGCCAACGTCCTGACTTTC. The chain joins TRBV5-6 to TRBJ2-6; perhaps TRBD1 as D (6 bases). Per germline, CDR1 SGHDT and CDR2 YYEEEE. With 3 bases removed from V and 2 bases from J, the gap between germline ends came to 9 bases. This CDR3 is 15 amino acids long. Full variable domain (rest looked up from reference TRBV5-6 and TRBJ2-6): DAGVTQSPTHLIKTRGQQVTLRCSPKSGHDTVSWYQQALGQGPQFIFQYYEEEERQRGNFPDRFSGHQFPNYSSELNVNALLLGDSALYLCASSSTGAGANVLTFGAGSRLTVL.

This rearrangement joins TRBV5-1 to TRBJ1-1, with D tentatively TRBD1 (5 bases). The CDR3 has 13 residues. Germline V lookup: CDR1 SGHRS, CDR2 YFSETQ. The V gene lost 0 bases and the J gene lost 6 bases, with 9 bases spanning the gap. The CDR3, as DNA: TGCGCCAGCAGCTTGGGGGACGGATCTGAAGCTTTCTTT. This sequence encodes CASSLGDGSEAFF. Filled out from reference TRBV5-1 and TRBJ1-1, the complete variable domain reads KAGVTQTPRYLIKTRGQQVTLSCSPISGHRSVSWYQQTPGQGLQFLFEYFSETQRNKGNFPGRFSGRQFSNSRSEMNVSTLELGDSALYLCASSLGDGSEAFFGQGTRLTVV.

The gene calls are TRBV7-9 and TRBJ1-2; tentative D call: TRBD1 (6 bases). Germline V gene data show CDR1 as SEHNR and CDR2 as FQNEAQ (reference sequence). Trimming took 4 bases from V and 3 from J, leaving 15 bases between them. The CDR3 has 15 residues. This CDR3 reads CASSSRGEGDYGYTF. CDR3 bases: TGTGCCAGCAGCTCGAGGGGGGAGGGAGACTATGGCTACACCTTC.

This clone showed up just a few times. CDR3 loop: CASSKGLLTNTEAFF. In nucleotides, the CDR3 is TGTGCCAGCAGCAAGGGACTTCTGACGAACACTGAAGCTTTCTTT. V usage is TRBV5-6 and J usage is TRBJ1-1; D is possibly TRBD1 (5 bases). Germline V lookup: CDR1 SGHDT, CDR2 YYEEEE. V was cut by 4 bases and J by 1 base, with 14 bases left in between. This CDR3 has 15 residues.

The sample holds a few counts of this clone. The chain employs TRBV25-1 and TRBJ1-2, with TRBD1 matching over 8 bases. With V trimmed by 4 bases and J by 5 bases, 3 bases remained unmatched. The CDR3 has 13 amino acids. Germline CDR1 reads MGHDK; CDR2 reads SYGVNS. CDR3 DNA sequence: TGTGCCAGCAGTGCGGACAGGGTATATGGCTACACCTTC. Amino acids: CASSADRVYGYTF.

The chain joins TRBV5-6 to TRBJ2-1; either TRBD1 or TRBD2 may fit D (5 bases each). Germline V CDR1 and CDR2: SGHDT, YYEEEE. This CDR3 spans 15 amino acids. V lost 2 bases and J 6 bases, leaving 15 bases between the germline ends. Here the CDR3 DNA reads TGTGCCAGCAGCTTTTTATTGACCGGGACCAATGAGCAGTTCTTC. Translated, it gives CASSFLLTGTNEQFF.

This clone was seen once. CDR3 nucleotide sequence: TGTGCCAGCAGTCGATACATGGCCGATACGCAGTATTTT. Residues: CASSRYMADTQYF. This chain joins TRBV12-3 or TRBV12-4 and TRBJ2-3, with D hard to call. V was pared by 5 bases and J by 6 bases, with 12 bases between. This CDR3 contains 13 residues.

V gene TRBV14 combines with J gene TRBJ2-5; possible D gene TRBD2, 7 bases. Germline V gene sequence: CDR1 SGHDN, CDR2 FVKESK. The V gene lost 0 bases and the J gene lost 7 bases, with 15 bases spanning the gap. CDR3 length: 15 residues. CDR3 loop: CASSQDFTGGRTQYF. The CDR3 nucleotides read TGTGCCAGCAGCCAAGACTTTACGGGGGGCCGGACCCAGTACTTC.

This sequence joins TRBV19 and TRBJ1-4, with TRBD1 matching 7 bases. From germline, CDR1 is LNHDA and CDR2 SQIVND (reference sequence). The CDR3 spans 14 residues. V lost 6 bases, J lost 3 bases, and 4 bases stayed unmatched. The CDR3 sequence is CASRQGGANEKLFF. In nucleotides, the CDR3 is TGTGCCAGTAGGCAGGGGGGGGCTAATGAAAAACTGTTTTTT.

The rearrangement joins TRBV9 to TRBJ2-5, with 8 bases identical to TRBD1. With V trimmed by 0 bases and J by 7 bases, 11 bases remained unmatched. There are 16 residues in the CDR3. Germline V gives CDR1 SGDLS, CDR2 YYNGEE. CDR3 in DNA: TGTGCCAGCAGCGTAGGCGTGGGACAGGCAAGTGGGACCCAGTACTTC. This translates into CASSVGVGQASGTQYF.

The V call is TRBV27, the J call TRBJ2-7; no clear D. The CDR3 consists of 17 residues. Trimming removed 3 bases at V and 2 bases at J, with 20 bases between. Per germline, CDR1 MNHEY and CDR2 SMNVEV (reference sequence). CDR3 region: CASSFRSGLTWPYEQYF. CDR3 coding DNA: TGTGCCAGCAGTTTTCGCTCCGGGTTAACGTGGCCCTACGAGCAGTACTTC.

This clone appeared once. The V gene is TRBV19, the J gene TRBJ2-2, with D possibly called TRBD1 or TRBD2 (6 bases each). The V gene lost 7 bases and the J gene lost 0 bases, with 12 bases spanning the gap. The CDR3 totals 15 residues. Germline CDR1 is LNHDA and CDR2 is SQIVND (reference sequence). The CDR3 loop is CASNLGGPNTGELFF. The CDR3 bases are TGTGCCAGTAACCTCGGGGGCCCGAACACCGGGGAGCTGTTTTTT.

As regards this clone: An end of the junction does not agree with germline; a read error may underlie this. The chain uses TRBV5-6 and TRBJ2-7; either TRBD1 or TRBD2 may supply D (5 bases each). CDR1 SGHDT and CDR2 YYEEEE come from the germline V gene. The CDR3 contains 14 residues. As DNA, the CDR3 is TGTGCCGGCAGCTTCCCGGGGACGACCTACGAGCAGTACTTC. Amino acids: CAGSFPGTTYEQYF.

This CDR3 is CASSPTGVREKLFF. CDR3 bases: TGCGCCAGCAGCCCGACAGGGGTACGGGAAAAACTGTTTTTT. The chain uses TRBV5-1 and TRBJ1-4; 8 bases are shared with TRBD1. The germline CDR1 and CDR2 sequences are SGHRS and YFSETQ. V lost 4 bases, J lost 8 bases, and 7 bases stayed unmatched. The length of the CDR3 is 14 residues.

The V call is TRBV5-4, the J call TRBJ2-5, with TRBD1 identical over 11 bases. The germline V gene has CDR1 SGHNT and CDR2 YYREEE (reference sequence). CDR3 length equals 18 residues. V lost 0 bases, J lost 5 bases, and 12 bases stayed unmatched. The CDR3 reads CASSLGIPRTGGRETQYF. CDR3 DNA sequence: TGTGCCAGCAGCTTGGGAATACCCCGGACAGGGGGCCGGGAGACCCAGTACTTC.

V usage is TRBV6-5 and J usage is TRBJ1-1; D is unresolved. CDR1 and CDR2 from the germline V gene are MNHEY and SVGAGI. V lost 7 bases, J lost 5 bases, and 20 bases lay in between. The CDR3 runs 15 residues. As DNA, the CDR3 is TGTGCCAGCACCTTCAATCCGGGAGGGAAGACTGAAGCTTTCTTT. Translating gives CASTFNPGGKTEAFF.

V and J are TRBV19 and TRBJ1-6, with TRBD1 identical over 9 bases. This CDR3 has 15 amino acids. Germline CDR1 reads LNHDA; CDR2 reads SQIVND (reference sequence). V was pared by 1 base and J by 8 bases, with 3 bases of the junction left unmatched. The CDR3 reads CASSIAQGAHSPLHF. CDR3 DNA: TGTGCCAGTAGTATAGCACAGGGGGCGCATTCACCCCTCCACTTT.

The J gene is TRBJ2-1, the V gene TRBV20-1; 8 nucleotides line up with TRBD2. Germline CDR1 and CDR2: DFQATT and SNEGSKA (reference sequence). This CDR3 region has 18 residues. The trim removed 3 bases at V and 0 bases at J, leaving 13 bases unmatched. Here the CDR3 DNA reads TGCAGTGCTAGTATTGTTGCGGGGGGCCCCTCCTCCTACAATGAGCAGTTCTTC. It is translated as CSASIVAGGPSSYNEQFF.

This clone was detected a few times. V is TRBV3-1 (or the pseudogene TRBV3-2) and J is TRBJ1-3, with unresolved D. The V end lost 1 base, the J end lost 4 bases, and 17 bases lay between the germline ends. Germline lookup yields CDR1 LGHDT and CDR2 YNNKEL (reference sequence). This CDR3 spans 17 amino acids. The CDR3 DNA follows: TGTGCCAGCAGCCAAGGGCGTCCCACATCTGGAGGAAACACCATATATTTT. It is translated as CASSQGRPTSGGNTIYF.

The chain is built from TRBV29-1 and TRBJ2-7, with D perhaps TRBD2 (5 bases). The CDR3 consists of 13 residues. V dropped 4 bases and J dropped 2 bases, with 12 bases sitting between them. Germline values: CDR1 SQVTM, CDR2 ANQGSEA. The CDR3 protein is CSVGPSSTYEQYF. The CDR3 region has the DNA TGCAGCGTTGGCCCTAGCTCAACCTACGAGCAGTACTTC.

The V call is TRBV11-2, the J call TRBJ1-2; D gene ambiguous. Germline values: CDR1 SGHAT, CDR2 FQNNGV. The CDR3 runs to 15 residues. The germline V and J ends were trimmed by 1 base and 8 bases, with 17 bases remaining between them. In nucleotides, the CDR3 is TGTGCCAGCAGCTTAGGGACCTCTCGCTTCGGCGGCTACACCTTC. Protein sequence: CASSLGTSRFGGYTF.

CDR3 nucleotide sequence: TGTGCCAGCAGCGCGGACAGGGGCTACGAGCAGTACTTC. Encoded protein: CASSADRGYEQYF. This chain connects TRBV2 to TRBJ2-7; 9 bases align to TRBD1. The CDR3 is 13 amino acids. The V gene end was trimmed by 6 bases and the J gene end by 3 bases; junction bases not matched to a gene: 3. Germline V CDR1 and CDR2: SNHLY, FYNNEI.

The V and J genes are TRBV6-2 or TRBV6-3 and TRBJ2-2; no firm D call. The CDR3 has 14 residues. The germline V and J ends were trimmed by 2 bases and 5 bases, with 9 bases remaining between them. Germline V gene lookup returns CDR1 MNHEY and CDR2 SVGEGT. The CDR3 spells CASSYGVNTGELFF. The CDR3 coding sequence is TGTGCCAGCAGTTACGGGGTCAATACCGGGGAGCTGTTTTTT.

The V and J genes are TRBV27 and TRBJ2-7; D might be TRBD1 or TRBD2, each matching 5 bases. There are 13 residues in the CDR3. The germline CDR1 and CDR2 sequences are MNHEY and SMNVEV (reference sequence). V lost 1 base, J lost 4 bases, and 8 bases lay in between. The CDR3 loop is CASSLLGTYEQYF. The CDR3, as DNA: TGTGCCAGCAGTTTATTGGGGACGTACGAGCAGTACTTC.

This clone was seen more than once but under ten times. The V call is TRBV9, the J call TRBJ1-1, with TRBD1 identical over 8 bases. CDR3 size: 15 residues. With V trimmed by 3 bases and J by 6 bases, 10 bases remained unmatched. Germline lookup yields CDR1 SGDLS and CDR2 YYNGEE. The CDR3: CASSAGQGRVSEAFF. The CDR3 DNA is TGTGCCAGCAGCGCTGGACAGGGCAGGGTGTCTGAAGCTTTCTTT.

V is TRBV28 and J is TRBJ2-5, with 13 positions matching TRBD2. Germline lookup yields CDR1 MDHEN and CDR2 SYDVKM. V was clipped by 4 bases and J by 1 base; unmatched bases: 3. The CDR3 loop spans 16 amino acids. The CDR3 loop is CASSSRLAGGQETQYF. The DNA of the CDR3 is TGTGCCAGCAGTTCCAGACTAGCGGGGGGCCAAGAGACCCAGTACTTC.

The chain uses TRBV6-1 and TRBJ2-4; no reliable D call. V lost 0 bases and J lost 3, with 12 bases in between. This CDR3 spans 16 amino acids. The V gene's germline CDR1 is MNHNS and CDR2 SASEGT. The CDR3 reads CASSEANWALKNIQYF. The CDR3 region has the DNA TGTGCCAGCAGTGAAGCAAATTGGGCCCTCAAAAACATTCAGTACTTC.

The CDR3 region is CASSRRQGNSPLHF. The CDR3, as DNA: TGTGCCAGCAGTCGTCGACAGGGAAATTCACCCCTCCACTTT. This chain joins TRBV6-5 and TRBJ1-6; TRBD1 agrees at 7 bases. The V and J ends lost 5 bases and 7 bases, in that order; junction bases with no gene match: 5. The germline V gene encodes CDR1 MNHEY and CDR2 SVGAGI. The CDR3 consists of 14 residues.

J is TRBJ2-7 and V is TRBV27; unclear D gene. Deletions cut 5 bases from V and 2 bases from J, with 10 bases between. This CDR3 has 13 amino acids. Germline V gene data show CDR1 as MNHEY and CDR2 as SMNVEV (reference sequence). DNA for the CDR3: TGTGCCAGCAGTCGGAATGGTGCCTACGAGCAGTACTTC. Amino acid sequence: CASSRNGAYEQYF.

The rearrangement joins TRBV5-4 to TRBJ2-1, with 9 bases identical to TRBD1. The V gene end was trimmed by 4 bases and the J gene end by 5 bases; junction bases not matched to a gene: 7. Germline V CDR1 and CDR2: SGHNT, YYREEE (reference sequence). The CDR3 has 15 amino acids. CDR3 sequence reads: CASSKGTGHHNEQFF. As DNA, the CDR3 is TGTGCCAGCAGCAAAGGGACAGGGCACCACAATGAGCAGTTCTTC.

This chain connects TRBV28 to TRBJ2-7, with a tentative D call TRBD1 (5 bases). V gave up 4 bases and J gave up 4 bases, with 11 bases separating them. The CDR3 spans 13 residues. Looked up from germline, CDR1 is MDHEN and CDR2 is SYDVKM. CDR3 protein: CASSSTDRYEQYF. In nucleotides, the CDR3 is TGTGCCAGCAGTTCGACCGACAGATACGAGCAGTACTTC.